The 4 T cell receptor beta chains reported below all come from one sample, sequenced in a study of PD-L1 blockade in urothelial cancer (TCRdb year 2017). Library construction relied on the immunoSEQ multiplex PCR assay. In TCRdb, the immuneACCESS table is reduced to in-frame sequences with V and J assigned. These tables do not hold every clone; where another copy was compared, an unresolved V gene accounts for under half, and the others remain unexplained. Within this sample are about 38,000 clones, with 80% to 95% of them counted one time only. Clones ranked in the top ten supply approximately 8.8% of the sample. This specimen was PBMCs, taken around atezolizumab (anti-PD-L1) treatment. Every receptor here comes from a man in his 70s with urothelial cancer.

The DNA of the CDR3 is TGTGCCAGCAATTATGGGGGGTATGGGATGAACACTGAAGCTTTCTTT. It codes for CASNYGGYGMNTEAFF. The V call is TRBV28, the J call TRBJ1-1; a possible D gene is TRBD1 (5 bases). The germline V gene has CDR1 MDHEN and CDR2 SYDVKM. Trimming shortened V by 7 bases and J by 0 bases, and 18 bases separated the two germline ends. This CDR3 is built from 16 residues.

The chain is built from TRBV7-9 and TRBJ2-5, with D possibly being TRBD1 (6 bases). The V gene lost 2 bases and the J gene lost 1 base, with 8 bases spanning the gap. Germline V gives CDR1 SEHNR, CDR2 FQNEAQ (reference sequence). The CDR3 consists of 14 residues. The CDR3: CASSLRDTQETQYF. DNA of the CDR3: TGTGCCAGCAGCTTACGGGACACCCAAGAGACCCAGTACTTC.

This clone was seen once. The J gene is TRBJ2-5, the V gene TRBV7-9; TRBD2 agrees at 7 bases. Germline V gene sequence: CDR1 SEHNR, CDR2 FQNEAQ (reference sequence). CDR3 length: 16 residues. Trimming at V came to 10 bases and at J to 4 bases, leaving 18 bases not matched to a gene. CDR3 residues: CATSLVQRWGGETQYF. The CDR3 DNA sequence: TGTGCCACCTCCCTGGTCCAACGATGGGGGGGAGAGACCCAGTACTTC.

CDR3: CAISVGLTSTDTQYF. CDR3 nucleotides: TGTGCCATCAGTGTCGGACTCACTAGCACAGATACGCAGTATTTT. The rearrangement uses TRBV10-3 and TRBJ2-3; tentatively, D is TRBD2 (5 bases). V was trimmed by 4 bases and J by 0 bases, leaving 11 bases between them. CDR1 and CDR2 (germline): ENHRY, SYGVKD. The CDR3 spans 15 residues.